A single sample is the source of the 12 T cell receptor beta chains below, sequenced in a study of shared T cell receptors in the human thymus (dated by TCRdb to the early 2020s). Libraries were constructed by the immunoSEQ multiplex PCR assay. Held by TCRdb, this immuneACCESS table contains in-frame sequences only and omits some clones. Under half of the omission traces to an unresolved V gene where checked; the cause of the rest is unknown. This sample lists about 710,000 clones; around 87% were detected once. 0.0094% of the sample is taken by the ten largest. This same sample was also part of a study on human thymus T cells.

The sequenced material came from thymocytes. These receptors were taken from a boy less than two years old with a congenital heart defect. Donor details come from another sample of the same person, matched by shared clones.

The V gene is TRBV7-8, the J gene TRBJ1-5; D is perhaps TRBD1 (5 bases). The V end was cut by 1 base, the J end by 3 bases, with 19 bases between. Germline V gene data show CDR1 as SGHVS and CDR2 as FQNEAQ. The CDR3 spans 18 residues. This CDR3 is CASSLGPVGGAYNQPQHF. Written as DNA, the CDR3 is TGTGCCAGCAGCTTAGGCCCCGTGGGAGGGGCCTACAATCAGCCCCAGCATTTT. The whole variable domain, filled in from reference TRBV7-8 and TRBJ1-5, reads GAGVSQSPRYKVAKRGQDVALRCDPISGHVSLFWYQQALGQGPEFLTYFQNEAQLDKSGLPSDRFFAERPEGSVSTLKIQRTQQEDSAVYLCASSLGPVGGAYNQPQHFGDGTRLSIL.

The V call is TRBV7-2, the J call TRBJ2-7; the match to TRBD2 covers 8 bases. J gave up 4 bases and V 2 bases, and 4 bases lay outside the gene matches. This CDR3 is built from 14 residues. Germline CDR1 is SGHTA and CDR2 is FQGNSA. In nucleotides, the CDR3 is TGTGCCAGCAGCTTAAGAGCGGGAGATTACGAGCAGTACTTC. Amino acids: CASSLRAGDYEQYF.

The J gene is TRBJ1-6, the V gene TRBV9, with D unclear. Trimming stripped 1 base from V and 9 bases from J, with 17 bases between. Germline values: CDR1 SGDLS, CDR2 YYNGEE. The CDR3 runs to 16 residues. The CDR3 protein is CASSVSPTETGSPLHF. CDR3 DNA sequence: TGTGCCAGCAGCGTATCGCCTACTGAGACGGGTTCACCCCTCCACTTT.

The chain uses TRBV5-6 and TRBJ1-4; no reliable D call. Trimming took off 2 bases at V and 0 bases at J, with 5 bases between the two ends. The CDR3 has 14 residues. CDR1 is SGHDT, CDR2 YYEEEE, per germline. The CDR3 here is CASSLRATNEKLFF. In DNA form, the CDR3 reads TGTGCCAGCAGCTTAAGAGCAACTAATGAAAAACTGTTTTTT.

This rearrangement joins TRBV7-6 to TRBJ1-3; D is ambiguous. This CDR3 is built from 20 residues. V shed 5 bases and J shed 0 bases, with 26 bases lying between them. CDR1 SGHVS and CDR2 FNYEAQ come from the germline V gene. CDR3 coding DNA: TGTGCCAGCAGCCTAACCGAATCCTCCGGTAGACGGAGCTCTGGAAACACCATATATTTT. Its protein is CASSLTESSGRRSSGNTIYF.

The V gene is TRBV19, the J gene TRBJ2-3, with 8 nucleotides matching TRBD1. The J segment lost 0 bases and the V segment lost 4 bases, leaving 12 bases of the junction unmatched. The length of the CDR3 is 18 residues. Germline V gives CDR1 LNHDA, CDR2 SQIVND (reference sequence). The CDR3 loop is CASSTLKGQAYSTDTQYF. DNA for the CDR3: TGTGCCAGTAGTACGTTAAAGGGACAGGCCTATAGCACAGATACGCAGTATTTT.

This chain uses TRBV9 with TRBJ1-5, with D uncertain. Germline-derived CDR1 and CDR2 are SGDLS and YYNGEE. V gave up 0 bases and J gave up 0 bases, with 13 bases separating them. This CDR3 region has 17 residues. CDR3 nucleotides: TGTGCCAGCAGCGTAGTATTGAGTCCTTATAGCAATCAGCCCCAGCATTTT. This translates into CASSVVLSPYSNQPQHF. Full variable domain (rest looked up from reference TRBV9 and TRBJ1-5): DSGVTQTPKHLITATGQRVTLRCSPRSGDLSVYWYQQSLDQGLQFLIQYYNGEERAKGNILERFSAQQFPDLHSELNLSSLELGDSALYFCASSVVLSPYSNQPQHFGDGTRLSIL.

The CDR3: CASSLPGGPLYEQYF. The CDR3 DNA sequence: TGTGCCAGCAGTTTGCCGGGAGGGCCGTTGTACGAGCAGTACTTC. The chain is built from TRBV27 and TRBJ2-7, with TRBD2 matching over 8 bases. Per the germline V gene, CDR1 is MNHEY and CDR2 is SMNVEV (reference sequence). The CDR3 runs to 15 residues. The V segment lost 3 bases and the J segment 4 bases; nucleotides outside the gene matches: 8.

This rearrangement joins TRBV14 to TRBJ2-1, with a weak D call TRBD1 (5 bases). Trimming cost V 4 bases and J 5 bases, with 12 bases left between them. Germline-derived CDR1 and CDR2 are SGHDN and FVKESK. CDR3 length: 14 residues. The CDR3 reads CASSPYHRHNEQFF. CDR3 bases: TGTGCCAGCAGCCCTTATCACAGGCACAATGAGCAGTTCTTC.

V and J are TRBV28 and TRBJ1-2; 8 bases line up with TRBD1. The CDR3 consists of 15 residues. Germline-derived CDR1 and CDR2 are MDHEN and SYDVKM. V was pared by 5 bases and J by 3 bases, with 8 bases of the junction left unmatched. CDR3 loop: CASSPRDRGHYGYTF. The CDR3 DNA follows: TGTGCCAGCAGTCCCCGAGACAGGGGTCACTATGGCTACACCTTC.

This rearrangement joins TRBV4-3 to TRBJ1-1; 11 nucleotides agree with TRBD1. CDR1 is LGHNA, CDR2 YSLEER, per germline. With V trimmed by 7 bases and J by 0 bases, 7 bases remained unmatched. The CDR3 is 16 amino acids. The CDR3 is CASKPGQGDLNTEAFF. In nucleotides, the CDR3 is TGCGCCAGCAAGCCGGGACAGGGGGATCTGAACACTGAAGCTTTCTTT.

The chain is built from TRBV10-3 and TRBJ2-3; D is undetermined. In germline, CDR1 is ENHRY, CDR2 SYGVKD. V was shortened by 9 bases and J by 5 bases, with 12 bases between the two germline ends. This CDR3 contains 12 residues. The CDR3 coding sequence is TGTGCCATAGTCGGTGCCGGAGATACGCAGTATTTT. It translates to CAIVGAGDTQYF.